This T cell receptor (beta chain) is from a study of human T cells and chemical hapten exposure. Background on the study: Patients had diphenylcyclopropenone applied to the scalp weekly throughout the approximately 25-week study.

Each CDR3 protein gets one entry after TCRdb re-called the RACE reads with MiXCR. The repertoire holds roughly 38,000 distinct CDR3 sequences, 7.5% to 8% seen once, with around 1.2% in the top ten. As to this clonotype: Being one base from a much bigger clone, this may be a read error.

Time point described: pre-sensitization, week 0. Indicated treatment: therapeutic diphenylcyclopropenone sensitization with weekly scalp DPC. This CDR3 region has 16 residues. Germline V gene lookup returns CDR1 SGHAT and CDR2 FQNNGV. This receptor was obtained from a woman in her forties or fifties with alopecia areata. Some clones in this sample may be carry-over from other donors' samples. The input for sequencing was whole blood, taken in connection with sensitization to the hapten diphenylcyclopropenone (DPC). This chain connects TRBV11-2 to TRBJ2-1, with TRBD2 identical over 10 bases. The DNA for the CDR3 is TGTACCAGCAGCTACCACCCTAGCGGGAGTAACAATGAGCAGTTCTTC. It translates to CTSSYHPSGSNNEQFF.